This entry lists 16 T cell receptor beta chains sequenced from one sample in a study of radiotherapy plus CTLA-4 blockade in lung cancer. Some clones are missing from TCRdb's copy, which holds only in-frame ones; the method was immunoSEQ multiplex PCR. The sample shows around 95,000 clones, 83% of them seen only once. Sequenced here: peripheral blood, sampled from a patient treated with radiotherapy plus ipilimumab. These receptors all come from a human donor with non-small cell lung cancer who had stable disease on radiotherapy plus ipilimumab.

This clone was counted once. The chain combines TRBV2 with TRBJ2-5; 8 bases map to TRBD1. The CDR3 is 15 amino acids. V was pared by 8 bases and J by 4 bases, with 12 bases of the junction left unmatched. The V gene's germline CDR1 is SNHLY and CDR2 FYNNEI. CDR3 coding DNA: TGTGCCAGCCAACCGAGACAGGGGCGTGGAGAGACCCAGTACTTC. The encoded protein is CASQPRQGRGETQYF.

The rearrangement links TRBV10-3 to TRBJ2-1; TRBD2 is a possible D gene (6 bases). Germline loops: CDR1 ENHRY, CDR2 SYGVKD. The ends were cut back, 4 bases at V and 10 bases at J, with 20 bases in the middle. The CDR3 extends over 15 amino acids. CDR3 nucleotide sequence: TGTGCCATCAGTGGCGCGGACTCATCAGGAGGGGAGCAGTTCTTC. It codes for CAISGADSSGGEQFF.

This clone was counted a single time. The chain combines TRBV5-4 with TRBJ1-5; D possibly corresponds to TRBD1 (5 bases). Germline CDR1 is SGHNT and CDR2 is YYREEE (reference sequence). This CDR3 contains 17 residues. Trimming took 5 bases from V and 0 from J, leaving 18 bases between them. CDR3: CASRPTSTDNSNQPQHF. The CDR3 nucleotides are TGTGCCAGCAGGCCTACCTCGACAGATAATAGCAATCAGCCCCAGCATTTT.

The J gene is TRBJ1-4, the V gene TRBV5-1; 10 bases are shared with TRBD1. This CDR3 spans 14 amino acids. Germline CDR1 is SGHRS and CDR2 is YFSETQ. V lost 4 bases and J lost 8; bases outside the gene matches: 5. For the CDR3, the DNA is TGCGCCAGCAGCGGACAGGGGGGATCCGAAAAACTGTTTTTT. It is translated as CASSGQGGSEKLFF.

In its sample, this clone was seen once. This chain links TRBV28 with TRBJ2-5; 11 bases align to TRBD2. The germline V gene has CDR1 MDHEN and CDR2 SYDVKM. There are 16 residues in the CDR3. Trimming at V came to 5 bases and at J to 1 base, leaving 6 bases not matched to a gene. The CDR3 reads CASSPRLAGRQETQYF. The DNA of the CDR3 is TGTGCCAGCAGTCCCCGACTAGCGGGGCGCCAAGAGACCCAGTACTTC. Based on the CDR3 plus reference TRBV28 and TRBJ2-5, the full variable domain is DVKVTQSSRYLVKRTGEKVFLECVQDMDHENMFWYRQDPGLGLRLIYFSYDVKMKEKGDIPEGYSVSREKKERFSLILESASTNQTSMYLCASSPRLAGRQETQYFGPGTRLLVL.

This clone showed up just once. The V and J genes are TRBV6-1 and TRBJ2-7, with D possibly being TRBD2 (5 bases). This CDR3 has 14 residues. V was clipped by 7 bases and J by 0 bases, with 13 bases between them. CDR1 and CDR2 (germline): MNHNS, SASEGT. The CDR3 DNA follows: TGTGCCAGCAAACGTGAAACTAGCTCCTACGAGCAGTACTTC. It is translated as CASKRETSSYEQYF.

The chain employs TRBV10-3 and TRBJ1-2, with 7 nucleotides matching TRBD1. This CDR3 contains 14 residues. Germline CDR1 ENHRY, CDR2 SYGVKD. Losses at the gene ends were 5 bases for V and 8 bases for J; bases not matched to a gene: 11. The DNA of the CDR3 is TGTGCCATCAGTTTCGACAGGGCCTCCAGCGGCTACACCTTC. As protein: CAISFDRASSGYTF.

V and J are TRBV10-2 and TRBJ2-5; 10 bases are a match to TRBD1. CDR3 length: 14 residues. Germline V gene data show CDR1 as WSHSY and CDR2 as SAAADI. Trimming cost V 10 bases and J 5 bases; bases outside gene matches: 10. This chain's CDR3 is CATSRDRGWETQYF. In nucleotides, the CDR3 is TGCGCCACCTCCCGGGACAGGGGCTGGGAGACCCAGTACTTC.

This chain's CDR3 is CASSLAGGGTDTQYF. The CDR3 DNA sequence: TGCGCCAGCAGCTTAGCGGGAGGAGGGACAGATACGCAGTATTTT. The rearrangement links TRBV5-1 to TRBJ2-3, with 9 bases matching TRBD2. Germline V lookup: CDR1 SGHRS, CDR2 YFSETQ. This CDR3 is built from 15 residues. V was pared by 2 bases and J by 3 bases, with 4 bases of the junction left unmatched.

The chain employs TRBV6-1 and TRBJ2-3; TRBD2 agrees at 11 bases. The CDR3 is 15 residues long. Trimming cost V 8 bases and J 4 bases; bases outside gene matches: 8. Germline-derived CDR1 and CDR2 are MNHNS and SASEGT. The CDR3 region has the DNA TGTGCCAGCGGGACTCTAGCGGGGGGACCAGATACGCAGTATTTT. Its translation is CASGTLAGGPDTQYF.

This sequence joins TRBV18 and TRBJ1-5; 7 bases map to TRBD1. CDR1 and CDR2 from the germline V gene are KGHSH and LQKENI. J was trimmed by 7 bases and V by 6 bases; bases with no gene match: 6. CDR3 length: 13 amino acids. The CDR3 loop reads CASSLGTAQPQHF. The CDR3 DNA sequence: TGTGCCAGCTCCCTCGGGACAGCGCAGCCCCAGCATTTT.

The V call is TRBV7-9, the J call TRBJ1-2, with TRBD1 as a possible D gene (5 bases). Germline V CDR1 and CDR2: SEHNR, FQNEAQ (reference sequence). V lost 5 bases and J 4 bases, leaving 17 bases between the germline ends. The length of the CDR3 is 15 residues. CDR3 nucleotide sequence: TGTGCCAGCAGCCCCGGGGGGACCGTCCTCTATGGCTACACCTTC. Protein sequence: CASSPGGTVLYGYTF. Combining the CDR3 with reference TRBV7-9 and TRBJ1-2 gives the whole variable domain DTGVSQNPRHKITKRGQNVTFRCDPISEHNRLYWYRQTLGQGPEFLTYFQNEAQLEKSRLLSDRFSAERPKGSFSTLEIQRTEQGDSAMYLCASSPGGTVLYGYTFGSGTRLTVV.

The chain is built from TRBV5-1 and TRBJ1-2; 12 positions match TRBD1. Germline V CDR1 and CDR2: SGHRS, YFSETQ. Germline trimming cut 4 bases from V and 7 bases from J; bases unmatched to any gene: 11. The CDR3 extends over 16 amino acids. The CDR3 loop is CASSTGTGTGGGGYTF. In DNA form, the CDR3 reads TGCGCCAGCAGCACCGGTACCGGGACAGGGGGCGGTGGCTACACCTTC.

The V gene is TRBV2, the J gene TRBJ1-2; a possible D gene is TRBD1 (6 bases). From germline, CDR1 is SNHLY and CDR2 FYNNEI. V lost 3 bases and J lost 4, with 12 bases in between. The CDR3 spans 14 residues. CDR3: CASSEDSRLYGYTF. The CDR3 nucleotides are TGTGCCAGCAGTGAGGACAGCCGACTCTATGGCTACACCTTC.

The chain is built from TRBV2 and TRBJ2-1; 9 bases line up with TRBD2. Germline trimming cut 4 bases from V and 6 bases from J; bases unmatched to any gene: 7. Per the germline V gene, CDR1 is SNHLY and CDR2 is FYNNEI. The CDR3 loop spans 15 amino acids. The CDR3 DNA is TGTGCCAGCAGTGCCAGGAGCGGGGGGACCAATGAGCAGTTCTTC. This encodes CASSARSGGTNEQFF.

This clone was detected only once. The V gene is TRBV28, the J gene TRBJ2-5; D possibly corresponds to TRBD1 (5 bases). The CDR3 loop spans 14 amino acids. In germline, CDR1 is MDHEN, CDR2 SYDVKM. V lost 5 bases to trimming and J lost 2 bases, with 12 bases between them. This CDR3 is CASSPPRQQETQYF. For the CDR3, the DNA is TGTGCCAGCAGTCCGCCCCGACAGCAAGAGACCCAGTACTTC. The whole variable domain, remainder taken from reference TRBV28 and TRBJ2-5, is DVKVTQSSRYLVKRTGEKVFLECVQDMDHENMFWYRQDPGLGLRLIYFSYDVKMKEKGDIPEGYSVSREKKERFSLILESASTNQTSMYLCASSPPRQQETQYFGPGTRLLVL.